Given below is one T cell receptor (beta chain) in context. Its target is not known. The source of the sample is a study of T cells expressing NK-cell markers. Study conclusions and caveats: In a group of several donors, dominant NKG2C+ clonotypes represented roughly 1.0-7.0% of CD8+ T cells.

TCRdb re-called the 5' RACE reads and catalogs CDR3 proteins one per entry, DNA excluded. The listing records 200,000 to 300,000 distinct CDR3 sequences. CDR3 length: 15 residues. The chain links TRBV12-3 or TRBV12-4 to TRBJ2-7; the D call of TRBD2 rests on TCRdb alone, since no DNA is present to check it. Sequencing used blood T cells: a sorted CD56 or NKG2C T cell subset, CD4+ or CD8+ T cells, or bulk PBMC T cells (not recorded which). This TCR derives from a man younger than 35 in good health. CDR3: CASSLFGGSGSEQYF.